This is a list of T cell receptor beta chains from one sample in a study. MiXCR, run by TCRdb on the 5' RACE reads, gives a single entry per CDR3 protein. The table has about 64,000 distinct CDR3 sequences, approximately 22% seen once; the top ten hold about 3%. Sequencing used memory CD4+ T cells sorted from a lymph node. The receptors stem from a female donor with breast cancer. The CDR3 runs from the conserved cysteine through the conserved F or W. The order of the fields is clone size, J gene, CDR3 length, D gene, V gene, CDR3 DNA, CDR3 protein. A D gene is named only where the DNA matches it firmly. A clone size is listed for some rows: how often the clone was seen (once, few, many), or a class if it is expanded.

clone size: few
J gene: TRBJ2-5
CDR3 length: 13
D gene: -
V gene: TRBV25-1
CDR3 DNA: TGTGCCAGCAGTAGCAGGTACCAAGAGACCCAGTACTTC
CDR3 protein: CASSSRYQETQYF

clone size: few
J gene: TRBJ2-2
CDR3 length: 15
D gene: -
V gene: TRBV4-1
CDR3 DNA: TGCGCCAGCGGGACTACAGGGGCAAGGACCGGGGAGCTGTTTTTT
CDR3 protein: CASGTTGARTGELFF

clone size: -
J gene: TRBJ2-1
CDR3 length: 15
D gene: -
V gene: TRBV5-1
CDR3 DNA: TGCGCCAGCAGCTTGAGGGCGGGCCGTGGTGATGAGCAGTTCTTC
CDR3 protein: CASSLRAGRGDEQFF

clone size: few
J gene: TRBJ2-1
CDR3 length: 15
D gene: TRBD1
V gene: TRBV5-1
CDR3 DNA: TGCGCCAGCAGCTTAGTGACAGGGGCCAACAATGAGCAGTTCTTC
CDR3 protein: CASSLVTGANNEQFF

clone size: many
J gene: TRBJ1-2
CDR3 length: 11
D gene: -
V gene: TRBV9
CDR3 DNA: TGTGCCAGCAGCAGGGGGGAGGTCTACACCTTC
CDR3 protein: CASSRGEVYTF

clone size: few
J gene: TRBJ1-2
CDR3 length: 14
D gene: -
V gene: TRBV7-9
CDR3 DNA: TGTGCCAGCAGCTTAGCGAAGCCATCCGATGGCTACACCTTC
CDR3 protein: CASSLAKPSDGYTF

clone size: few
J gene: TRBJ2-7
CDR3 length: 15
D gene: -
V gene: TRBV7-2
CDR3 DNA: TGTGCCAGCAGCTTAGATGGAGGGGGGACCTACGAGCAGTACTTC
CDR3 protein: CASSLDGGGTYEQYF

clone size: -
J gene: TRBJ2-1
CDR3 length: 13
D gene: TRBD2
V gene: TRBV20-1
CDR3 DNA: TGCAGTGCGAGAAGGGACTACAACAATGAGCAGTTCTTC
CDR3 protein: CSARRDYNNEQFF

clone size: few
J gene: TRBJ1-2
CDR3 length: 14
D gene: TRBD1
V gene: TRBV5-1
CDR3 DNA: TGCGCCAGCAGCTGGACAGGGGGCGACTATGGCTACACCTTC
CDR3 protein: CASSWTGGDYGYTF

clone size: -
J gene: TRBJ1-5
CDR3 length: 13
D gene: -
V gene: TRBV6-1
CDR3 DNA: TGTGCCAACAAGCAGATGGTCAATCAGCCCCAGCATTTT
CDR3 protein: CANKQMVNQPQHF

clone size: -
J gene: TRBJ2-6
CDR3 length: 17
D gene: -
V gene: TRBV28
CDR3 DNA: TGTGCCAGCAGTTTTCCCGGGGCCACCTCTGGGGCCAACGTCCTGACTTTC
CDR3 protein: CASSFPGATSGANVLTF

clone size: -
J gene: TRBJ1-1
CDR3 length: 15
D gene: TRBD1
V gene: TRBV5-1
CDR3 DNA: TGCGCCAGCAGTGCAACCGGGACAGGGGACACTGAAGCTTTCTTT
CDR3 protein: CASSATGTGDTEAFF

clone size: many
J gene: TRBJ1-6
CDR3 length: 14
D gene: TRBD1
V gene: TRBV6-6
CDR3 DNA: TGTGCCAGCAGTTCCGGACAGGGAGGTTCACCCCTCCACTTT
CDR3 protein: CASSSGQGGSPLHF

clone size: many
J gene: TRBJ2-1
CDR3 length: 16
D gene: -
V gene: TRBV7-3
CDR3 DNA: TGTGCCAGCAGGCCTCCTGCGCACCAGAACGGGAATGAGCAGTTCTTC
CDR3 protein: CASRPPAHQNGNEQFF

clone size: few
J gene: TRBJ2-1
CDR3 length: 15
D gene: -
V gene: TRBV9
CDR3 DNA: TGTGCCAGCAGCCCCCTGGCTCTCCATAACAATGAGCAGTTCTTC
CDR3 protein: CASSPLALHNNEQFF

clone size: -
J gene: TRBJ2-3
CDR3 length: 15
D gene: -
V gene: TRBV5-1
CDR3 DNA: TGCGCCAGCAGCTTGGGAGGGGCCGGGTCAGATACGCAGTATTTT
CDR3 protein: CASSLGGAGSDTQYF

clone size: many
J gene: TRBJ1-5
CDR3 length: 15
D gene: -
V gene: TRBV6-5
CDR3 DNA: TGTGCCAGCAGTTTACAGAGCCCCGCGGATCAGCCCCAGCATTTT
CDR3 protein: CASSLQSPADQPQHF

clone size: -
J gene: TRBJ2-3
CDR3 length: 15
D gene: -
V gene: TRBV20-1
CDR3 DNA: TGCAGTGCCCTTACCTGGACTGCCCCCACAGATACGCAGTATTTT
CDR3 protein: CSALTWTAPTDTQYF

clone size: -
J gene: TRBJ1-5
CDR3 length: 12
D gene: -
V gene: TRBV28
CDR3 DNA: TGTGCCAGCAACCTGCGGGCTCAGCCCCAGCATTTT
CDR3 protein: CASNLRAQPQHF

clone size: -
J gene: TRBJ2-3
CDR3 length: 15
D gene: TRBD2
V gene: TRBV20-1
CDR3 DNA: TGCAGTGCTAGAGAATGGGTAGCGGGATCAGATACGCAGTATTTT
CDR3 protein: CSAREWVAGSDTQYF

clone size: once
J gene: TRBJ1-6
CDR3 length: 14
D gene: -
V gene: TRBV28
CDR3 DNA: TGTGCCAGCAGTCCCGGCGGGGTGAGATCACCCCTCCACTTT
CDR3 protein: CASSPGGVRSPLHF

clone size: few
J gene: TRBJ2-1
CDR3 length: 17
D gene: -
V gene: TRBV20-1
CDR3 DNA: TGCAGTGCTAGAGATTTTAAGCCCAGGAGCACCCACAATGAGCAGTTCTTC
CDR3 protein: CSARDFKPRSTHNEQFF

clone size: few
J gene: TRBJ1-2
CDR3 length: 12
D gene: -
V gene: TRBV28
CDR3 DNA: TGTGCCAGCAGTTTATTCCAGGGGGGCTACACCTTC
CDR3 protein: CASSLFQGGYTF

clone size: -
J gene: TRBJ1-1
CDR3 length: 14
D gene: -
V gene: TRBV5-5
CDR3 DNA: TGTGCCAGCAGCTTGGACAGCATGAACACTGAAGCTTTCTTT
CDR3 protein: CASSLDSMNTEAFF

clone size: -
J gene: TRBJ1-1
CDR3 length: 13
D gene: -
V gene: TRBV7-9
CDR3 DNA: TGTGCCAGCAGCTCCAGATGGGGAACTGAAGCTTTCTTT
CDR3 protein: CASSSRWGTEAFF

clone size: -
J gene: TRBJ1-1
CDR3 length: 14
D gene: -
V gene: TRBV5-1
CDR3 DNA: TGCGCCAGCACCCTTGGGGGGCCTGACACTGAAGCTTTCTTT
CDR3 protein: CASTLGGPDTEAFF

clone size: -
J gene: TRBJ2-3
CDR3 length: 14
D gene: -
V gene: TRBV28
CDR3 DNA: TGTGCCAGCAGTCTACTCCAGAGCACAGATACGCAGTATTTC
CDR3 protein: CASSLLQSTDTQYF

clone size: few
J gene: TRBJ2-7
CDR3 length: 13
D gene: -
V gene: TRBV20-1
CDR3 DNA: TGCAGTGCTCCCAAACCAAGCCGCCCCGAGCAGTACTTC
CDR3 protein: CSAPKPSRPEQYF

clone size: few
J gene: TRBJ2-3
CDR3 length: 14
D gene: -
V gene: TRBV5-1
CDR3 DNA: TGCGCCAGCAGGCTAGCGCTGGGCACAGATACGCAGTATTTT
CDR3 protein: CASRLALGTDTQYF

clone size: -
J gene: TRBJ2-1
CDR3 length: 13
D gene: -
V gene: TRBV25-1
CDR3 DNA: TGTGCCAGCAGTCCCCTAAACACAAATAAGCAGTTCTTC
CDR3 protein: CASSPLNTNKQFF

clone size: many
J gene: TRBJ1-5
CDR3 length: 15
D gene: TRBD1
V gene: TRBV9
CDR3 DNA: TGTGCCAGCAGCACCGGCACAGGGGCCGGCCAGCCCCAGCATTTT
CDR3 protein: CASSTGTGAGQPQHF

clone size: -
J gene: TRBJ1-1
CDR3 length: 15
D gene: TRBD1
V gene: TRBV10-3
CDR3 DNA: TGTGCCATCAGTGGACAGGGGGTAGATGGCACTGAAGCTTTCTTT
CDR3 protein: CAISGQGVDGTEAFF

clone size: many
J gene: TRBJ1-2
CDR3 length: 15
D gene: TRBD1
V gene: TRBV7-2
CDR3 DNA: TGTGCCAGCAGCTTAGACAGGGGGGAGGTTTACGGCTACACCTTC
CDR3 protein: CASSLDRGEVYGYTF

clone size: few
J gene: TRBJ2-1
CDR3 length: 17
D gene: TRBD2
V gene: TRBV5-5
CDR3 DNA: TGTGCCAGCAGCTTGAGCTATAGCGGGTCTTCCTACAATGAGCAGTTCTTC
CDR3 protein: CASSLSYSGSSYNEQFF

clone size: -
J gene: TRBJ2-3
CDR3 length: 15
D gene: -
V gene: TRBV7-2
CDR3 DNA: TGTGCCAGCGGCCCGACTTCACAAAGCACATATACGCAGTATTTT
CDR3 protein: CASGPTSQSTYTQYF

clone size: -
J gene: TRBJ2-2
CDR3 length: 15
D gene: -
V gene: TRBV20-1
CDR3 DNA: TGCAGTGCTACGCGACAGGTCGCGAACACCGGGGAGCTGTTTTTT
CDR3 protein: CSATRQVANTGELFF

clone size: -
J gene: TRBJ1-6
CDR3 length: 14
D gene: -
V gene: TRBV27
CDR3 DNA: TGTGCCAGCAGTTCCTATCGTCAGGGGCAATCCCTCCACTTT
CDR3 protein: CASSSYRQGQSLHF

clone size: few
J gene: TRBJ1-1
CDR3 length: 12
D gene: -
V gene: TRBV6-5
CDR3 DNA: TGTGCCAGCAGTTCCACAGGCAAGGGAGCTTTCTTT
CDR3 protein: CASSSTGKGAFF

clone size: few
J gene: TRBJ2-1
CDR3 length: 13
D gene: TRBD2
V gene: TRBV7-6
CDR3 DNA: TGTGCCAGCAGCTTAGACGAGGGAGGGCTGCAGTTCTTC
CDR3 protein: CASSLDEGGLQFF